This T cell receptor beta chain is drawn from a study of CD8 T cells in Susac syndrome. Germline CDR1 is SGHTA and CDR2 is FQGTGA. CDR3 length: 14 amino acids. Trimming stripped 0 bases from V and 4 bases from J, with 10 bases between. RNA amounts of roughly 0.45 to 1 ug underwent reverse transcription with random hexamers. MiXCR, applied by TCRdb to the immunoSEQ multiplex PCR reads, yields one record per CDR3 protein. The sample has about 300,000 distinct CDR3 sequences, around 92% seen once. The chain links TRBV7-3 to TRBJ2-7, with D unresolved. The specimen was CD4+ T cells from PBMCs. The clonotype originates from a human donor with multiple sclerosis. CDR3 DNA sequence: TGTGCCAGCAGCTTAACAGCCCGGCCTTACGAGCAGTACTTC. Protein product: CASSLTARPYEQYF.